This T cell receptor (beta chain) was identified in a study of blood T cell repertoires in COVID-19. Participants were aged roughly 18 to 95 years, lived in around 22 US areas, and enrolled virtually. Exposed enrollees had met someone with a PCR-confirmed or clinician-diagnosed COVID-19 case at some point within the 2 weeks before study entry. This CDR3 has 15 residues. The germline V gene encodes CDR1 SGHRS and CDR2 YFSETQ. Trimming cost V 1 base and J 7 bases; bases outside gene matches: 5. There are a few counts of this clone. The assay was immunoSEQ multiplex PCR, and TCRdb's table has in-frame clones only and misses some. The sample includes hundreds of thousands of clones, approximately 83% of them seen just once.

The clonotype comes from a woman in her thirties or forties who had been exposed to COVID-19. This chain links TRBV5-1 with TRBJ1-4; 9 bases agree with TRBD1. The sequenced sample consisted of PBMCs or T cells enriched from blood (not recorded which). CDR3: CASSLSGQGFEKLFF. In DNA, the CDR3 is TGCGCCAGCAGCTTGTCGGGACAGGGCTTTGAAAAACTGTTTTTT.